This T cell receptor (beta chain) was recorded in a study of neurological immune-mediated disorders. This clonotype was seen a handful of times. Its antigen is not identified. Study findings and constraints: Private repertoires in all groups were suggested by the finding that expanded clones across subjects shared no CDR3 amino acid sequences. When the repertoires were sorted by phylogenetic grouping, those of 18 of 34 multiple sclerosis patients ended up in one related-CDR3 cluster, a possible signature.

cDNA synthesis was performed by 5'RACE with 10-nucleotide random UMIs. Every sequencing run returned over 190 million TCR-beta sequences, which were derived from 15-18 subjects. TCRdb itself ran the 5' RACE reads through MiXCR, one entry per CDR3 protein. The table lists 87,000 or so distinct CDR3 sequences, 3% to 4% of them singletons. CDR3 length: 13 amino acids. With V trimmed by 7 bases and J by 7 bases, 9 bases remained unmatched. The sequencing sample was made of PBMCs. The sequence came from a woman in her forties or fifties with multiple sclerosis. The chain combines TRBV12-3 or TRBV12-4 with TRBJ1-2; 7 nucleotides match TRBD1. CDR3 sequence reads: CASIAGAGGGYTF. The CDR3 nucleotides are TGTGCCAGCATCGCGGGGGCAGGGGGTGGCTACACCTTC.